This T cell receptor (beta chain) appears in the sequencing data of a study of blood T cell repertoires in COVID-19 (dated by TCRdb to 2018 to 2020). Broadly, across the study: Collaborator samples came from the United States, Italy and Spain and covered acute and convalescent phases of COVID-19. The material from the prospective study consisted of cDNA or gDNA derived from T cells, B-cell-depleted T cells, or PBMCs. The dataset comprised deeply sampled blood TCRbeta repertoires from subjects exposed to, actively infected with, or recovered from COVID-19. A freely available public database, intended as a resource for researchers studying the immune response to SARS-CoV-2, is where the repertoires were released. Samples were obtained from the ongoing ImmuneRACE study (first 160 participants) and from some 1,300 subjects provided by 6 global collaborators. A de-identified subject ID, COVID-19 status, age in years and sex were almost always included in the sample metadata. Where available, HLA class I and class II types were taken from metadata supplied by the sample provider and were not determined by assay-based typing.

The CDR3 holds 15 amino acids from the cysteine to the phenylalanine. Just CDR3 DNA is preserved here, 45 bases in frame from base 1. CDR1 and CDR2 are drawn from the germline V gene: SGHDT, YYEEEE. V lost 0 bases and J lost 5 bases; the stretch between them is 14 bases long. To note about this clone: Its antigen specificity is not known. Base qualities are missing; no much larger clone stands one base away.

Whole blood was collected in K2EDTA tubes by collaborating institutions according to the institutions' own protocols. Collaborator samples were shipped for TCRbeta analysis as frozen whole blood, isolated PBMCs, or DNA extracted from either sample type. Study-wide conclusions, independent of this receptor: The quantity of clinical and demographic metadata differed by source and by participant and was supplied without curation.

TCRbeta CDR3 regions were amplified from genomic DNA using the immunoSEQ Assay, a bias-controlled multiplex PCR. In the original analysis: The number of nucleated cells in each sample was estimated from the amplification of reference gene primers within the assay. To quantify the absolute abundance of each unique TCRbeta CDR3 rearrangement, sequence reads were collapsed and filtered. For each sample, productive Simpson clonality was calculated as the square root of Simpson's diversity index across productive rearrangements. Held by TCRdb, this immuneACCESS table contains in-frame sequences only and omits some clones. Under half of the omission traces to an unresolved V gene where checked; the cause of the rest is unknown. The V and J calls and clone size are taken from that table; D and trimming were inferred from the DNA. For this sample there are about 110,000 clones; about 89% appear just once. Together, the top ten hold 4% to 5% of the sample.

The receptor was derived from a man aged 35 to 55 with acute or convalescent COVID-19. The V and J segments used are TRBV5-6 and TRBJ2-5, with TRBD2 perhaps the D gene, on 6 matching bases. The material sequenced was peripheral blood. In nucleotides, the sequence is TGTGCCAGCAGCTTGGTCTCGGGGGAAAGCGAGACCCAGTACTTC. It translates to CASSLVSGESETQYF.